Listed below are T cell receptor beta chains from one sample, sequenced in a study of blood T cell repertoires in COVID-19. Libraries were prepared by immunoSEQ multiplex PCR; TCRdb keeps only in-frame clonotypes and omits some of them. The sample contains about 170,000 clones, over 75% of which appear only once. Source material: peripheral blood. These receptors were obtained from a man older than 75 with COVID-19, enrolled during active disease. The CDR3 runs from the conserved cysteine through the conserved F or W.

V gene	CDR3 protein
TRBV11-2	CASSPPVGRNEEETQYF
TRBV5-1	CASSLQGHYEQYF
TRBV5-1	CASSSTSGGVHNNEQFF
TRBV18	CASCNSLGAGDTQYF
TRBV7-8	CASSLRGHNQPQHF
TRBV10-3	CAISGGTGGQPQHF
TRBV9	CASSVGPSLPTDTQYF
TRBV20-1	CSASPSGGTSSYNEQFF
TRBV6-2/TRBV6-3	CASSLGGGGNQPQHF
TRBV2	CASSTTGVGAEAFF
TRBV5-1	CASSLATESYGYTF
TRBV6-5	CASFWGTSSYEQYF
TRBV19	CASSMAQEDLYGYTF
TRBV6-1	CASSEGRNRLFF
TRBV5-4	CASSPDRDYGYTF
TRBV5-1	CASRRLPGQGTDTQYF
TRBV18	CASSPAQGKGSPLHF
TRBV10-3	CAITADNNGYTF
TRBV19	CASSPRMGGRGQSNEKLFF
TRBV19	CASSTSGGGGYTF
TRBV6-6	CASSYSAPLNQPQHF
TRBV12-3/TRBV12-4	CASSSLARTQYF
TRBV5-8	CASSPRDSPNYGYTF
TRBV28	CASSLHSPRQGGYTF
TRBV3-1/TRBV3-2	CASSQDWGEGPQHF
TRBV5-1	CASSMSRGTEAFF
TRBV5-5	CASKRQGWVLDQPQHF
TRBV7-8	CASSWRSKSGSYEQYF
TRBV7-6	CASSPKGSSGIYNEQFF
TRBV11-2	CASSFDRGPNEQFF
TRBV12-3/TRBV12-4	CASSFERGETQYF
TRBV5-1	CASSSTATNEKLFF
TRBV3-1/TRBV3-2	CASSLEGTDTQYF
TRBV6-5	CASSSGGSNEKLFF
TRBV5-5	CASSLSLDNSPLHF
TRBV19	CASSSPGQGFYGYTF
TRBV11-2	CASSLGGTGGSTEAFF
TRBV4-1	CASRWRLAENEQYF
TRBV3-1/TRBV3-2	CASSQSSGGNNEQFF
TRBV5-4	CASSLADSTLSYEQYF
TRBV5-1	CASSLEPGVSSFYEQYF
TRBV29-1	CSVDGQTNTEAFF
TRBV5-1	CASSLGDRLGDYGYTF
TRBV2	CASSGVEQFF
TRBV24-1	CATEATGESTDTQYF
TRBV5-4	CASGYRGDTEAFF
TRBV2	CASSMDRGIDTIYF
TRBV2	CASSGGTRNTYEQYF